Presented here are 21 T cell receptor beta chains from one specimen sequenced in a study of blood T cell repertoires in COVID-19. Profiling relied on immunoSEQ multiplex PCR, and the TCRdb table lists in-frame clones only, not all of them. The sample holds around 60,000 clones, 55% to 80% seen once. Sequenced: peripheral blood. Receptors were obtained from a woman between 65 and 79 years old with COVID-19, enrolled during active disease.

The chain links TRBV29-1 to TRBJ2-5, with 10 bases lining up with TRBD1. The V segment lost 8 bases and the J segment 0 bases; nucleotides outside the gene matches: 9. Germline V lookup: CDR1 SQVTM, CDR2 ANQGSEA. CDR3 size: 15 residues. Here the CDR3 DNA reads TGCAGCACACCCCCGGGACAGGGGTACCAAGAGACCCAGTACTTC. Its translation: CSTPPGQGYQETQYF. The complete variable domain, with remaining parts taken from reference TRBV29-1 and TRBJ2-5, reads SAVISQKPSRDICQRGTSLTIQCQVDSQVTMMFWYRQQPGQSLTLIATANQGSEATYESGFVIDKFPISRPNLTFSTLTVSNMSPEDSSIYLCSTPPGQGYQETQYFGPGTRLLVL.

The chain recombines TRBV9 with TRBJ2-7; TRBD1 agrees at 9 bases. After removal of 4 bases from V and 3 bases from J, the junction contained 8 bases not matched to a gene. The CDR3 totals 15 residues. Germline-derived CDR1 and CDR2 are SGDLS and YYNGEE. For the CDR3, the DNA is TGTGCCAGCAGCCTCCGGACAGGGGAGGTCTACGAGCAGTACGTC. Residues: CASSLRTGEVYEQYV.

This CDR3 is CASSLSRSGAPSYNEQFF. The CDR3 DNA reads as TGCGCCAGCAGCTTGTCCCGTAGCGGGGCCCCTTCCTACAATGAGCAGTTCTTC. J is TRBJ2-1 and V is TRBV5-1; 8 bases agree with TRBD2. Germline V gives CDR1 SGHRS, CDR2 YFSETQ. The V and J ends lost 1 base and 1 base, in that order; junction bases with no gene match: 10. The CDR3 has 18 amino acids.

This clone was observed a few times. This chain uses TRBV11-3 with TRBJ2-1; 12 nucleotides line up with TRBD2. The CDR3 is made up of 16 amino acids. V shed 5 bases and J 5 bases; nucleotides not matched to a gene: 7. Germline V gene lookup returns CDR1 SGHNT and CDR2 YENEEA. The CDR3, as DNA: TGTGCCAGCAGCCCCCGACTAGCGGGAGTCAACAATGAGCAGTTCTTC. It encodes CASSPRLAGVNNEQFF.

This clone was counted once. The chain joins TRBV11-3 to TRBJ2-5; D possibly corresponds to TRBD2 (5 bases). The CDR3 extends over 15 amino acids. Per the germline V gene, CDR1 is SGHNT and CDR2 is YENEEA. The V gene lost 0 bases and the J gene lost 2 bases, with 10 bases spanning the gap. In DNA form, the CDR3 reads TGTGCCAGCAGCTTAGACCCCGGCGGGCAAGAGACCCAGTACTTC. The encoded protein is CASSLDPGGQETQYF.

The rearrangement joins TRBV7-2 to TRBJ1-5; 7 nucleotides align to TRBD1. The germline CDR1 and CDR2 sequences are SGHTA and FQGNSA. J was trimmed by 5 bases and V by 5 bases; bases with no gene match: 9. The CDR3 totals 15 residues. CDR3 in DNA: TGTGCCAGCAGCCTTACTACAGGGGCCTATCAGCCCCAGCATTTT. Protein: CASSLTTGAYQPQHF.

This chain connects TRBV7-8 to TRBJ1-6, with D possibly being TRBD1 (5 bases). The CDR3 runs 16 residues. V dropped 3 bases and J dropped 7 bases, with 16 bases sitting between them. The germline V gene has CDR1 SGHVS and CDR2 FQNEAQ. The CDR3 spells CASSFGGGRGNSPLHF. The CDR3 DNA reads as TGTGCCAGCAGCTTTGGGGGGGGTCGGGGGAATTCACCCCTCCACTTT.

This clone occurred a few times. V gene TRBV4-1 combines with J gene TRBJ1-1; D ambiguous. Germline CDR1 is MGHRA and CDR2 is YSYEKL. The CDR3 contains 14 residues. The ends were cut back, 1 base at V and 5 bases at J, with 11 bases in the middle. In nucleotides, the CDR3 is TGCGCCAGCAGCCAAGTTCCTGCAGTAACTGAAGCTTTCTTT. This gives the protein CASSQVPAVTEAFF.

The chain is built from TRBV7-3 and TRBJ2-2; 9 positions match TRBD2. From germline, CDR1 is SGHTA and CDR2 FQGTGA. The CDR3 runs to 15 residues. V trimming: 3 bases; J trimming: 5 bases; junction bases outside the gene matches: 4. As DNA, the CDR3 is TGTGCCAGCAGCTTTCTAGCGGGAAGGACCGGGGAGCTGTTTTTT. It yields the protein CASSFLAGRTGELFF.

This clone was counted between two and nine times. The chain carries TRBV7-3 and TRBJ2-1; no firm D call. Trimming took 3 bases from V and 6 from J, leaving 6 bases between them. The CDR3 sequence is 12 residues long. Germline CDR1 reads SGHTA; CDR2 reads FQGTGA. In DNA, the CDR3 is TGTGCCAGCAGCTTGATCGGCAATGAGCAGTTCTTC. This sequence encodes CASSLIGNEQFF.

The V gene is TRBV18, the J gene TRBJ1-4; D is unclear. The CDR3 runs 15 residues. Trimming shortened V by 3 bases and J by 8 bases, and 16 bases separated the two germline ends. Germline values: CDR1 KGHSH, CDR2 LQKENI. CDR3 DNA sequence: TGTGCCAGCTCACCGCCCACACGCGGGGTGGAAAAACTGTTTTTT. Encoded protein: CASSPPTRGVEKLFF.

The CDR3 reads CASRPGTGAFDTQYF. Here the CDR3 DNA reads TGTGCCAGCAGACCCGGGACAGGGGCTTTCGATACGCAGTATTTT. The chain couples TRBV11-2 to TRBJ2-3; 10 bases are a match to TRBD1. There are 15 residues in the CDR3. Unmatched junction bases numbered 9, after V lost 6 bases and J lost 6 bases. Germline CDR1 reads SGHAT; CDR2 reads FQNNGV.

This chain joins TRBV2 and TRBJ1-5; TRBD1 agrees at 9 bases. Germline V gene sequence: CDR1 SNHLY, CDR2 FYNNEI. Unmatched junction bases numbered 16, after V lost 6 bases and J lost 7 bases. The CDR3 extends over 17 amino acids. The CDR3 nucleotides read TGTGCCAGCAGCCACAGCCCGGGACAGGGATCGAGACAGCCCCAGCATTTT. This codes for CASSHSPGQGSRQPQHF.

The gene calls are TRBV6-5 and TRBJ2-7; 9 nucleotides agree with TRBD1. Germline loops: CDR1 MNHEY, CDR2 SVGAGI. V was pared by 6 bases and J by 3 bases, with 3 bases of the junction left unmatched. CDR3 size: 13 residues. The CDR3 sequence: CASSLGQGYEQYV. The DNA of the CDR3 is TGTGCCAGCAGCTTGGGACAGGGCTACGAGCAGTACGTC.

The chain has TRBV6-2 or TRBV6-3 and TRBJ2-5; 13 nucleotides match TRBD2. The CDR3 covers 16 residues. Germline values: CDR1 MNHEY, CDR2 SVGEGT. Germline trimming cut 6 bases from V and 2 bases from J; bases unmatched to any gene: 6. Here the CDR3 reads CASSSPGLAGQETQYF. In DNA, the CDR3 is TGTGCCAGCAGCTCCCCGGGACTAGCGGGACAAGAGACCCAGTACTTC.

V gene TRBV11-3 combines with J gene TRBJ1-2, with D perhaps matching TRBD1 (5 bases). This CDR3 has 15 amino acids. The V and J ends lost 5 bases and 2 bases respectively, with 15 bases between them. Germline lookup yields CDR1 SGHNT and CDR2 YENEEA. The CDR3 DNA follows: TGTGCCAGCAGCCCCCTTGCAGGGTACAACTATGGCTACACCTTC. It is translated as CASSPLAGYNYGYTF.

The sample holds a few counts of this clone. The rearrangement joins TRBV9 to TRBJ2-1; possibly TRBD2 for D (6 bases). The germline CDR1 and CDR2 sequences are SGDLS and YYNGEE. The CDR3 contains 12 residues. V lost 3 bases, J lost 11 bases, and 12 bases lay in between. The CDR3 DNA follows: TGTGCCAGCAGCGGCACGGGACTCCAGCAGTTCTTC. As protein: CASSGTGLQQFF. Drawing the rest from reference TRBV9 and TRBJ2-1, the complete variable domain is DSGVTQTPKHLITATGQRVTLRCSPRSGDLSVYWYQQSLDQGLQFLIQYYNGEERAKGNILERFSAQQFPDLHSELNLSSLELGDSALYFCASSGTGLQQFFGPGTRLTVL.

The V call is TRBV5-8, the J call TRBJ1-5, with 8 bases matching TRBD1. In germline, CDR1 is SGHTS, CDR2 YDEGEE. With V trimmed by 2 bases and J by 1 base, 11 bases remained unmatched. The CDR3 covers 18 residues. CDR3 protein: CASSFGQGGGISNQPQHF. The CDR3 region has the DNA TGTGCCAGCAGCTTCGGACAGGGAGGAGGTATAAGCAATCAGCCCCAGCATTTT.

The chain uses TRBV4-3 and TRBJ2-7; TRBD2 aligns across 7 bases. The length of the CDR3 is 16 residues. Germline V gives CDR1 LGHNA, CDR2 YSLEER. The J segment lost 0 bases and the V segment lost 0 bases, leaving 5 bases of the junction unmatched. The CDR3 DNA reads TGCGCCAGCAGCCAAGAGTCTAGCGGTCTCTCCTACGAGCAGTACTTC. Translation gives CASSQESSGLSYEQYF.

The chain joins TRBV28 to TRBJ1-2; possibly TRBD1 for D (6 bases). The V end lost 8 bases, the J end lost 4 bases, and 11 bases lay between the germline ends. The CDR3 sequence is 12 residues long. Germline lookup yields CDR1 MDHEN and CDR2 SYDVKM. CDR3 loop: CASQGLLYGYTF. The CDR3 DNA is TGTGCCAGCCAGGGGTTACTCTATGGCTACACCTTC.

The chain employs TRBV3-1 (or the pseudogene TRBV3-2) and TRBJ2-7; possibly TRBD1 for D (5 bases). Per germline, CDR1 LGHDT and CDR2 YNNKEL (reference sequence). V lost 1 base and J lost 0, with 13 bases in between. The CDR3 totals 16 residues. The CDR3 DNA follows: TGTGCCAGCAGCCAAGGACAGCTAAGACTCTCCTACGAGCAGTACTTC. It translates to CASSQGQLRLSYEQYF.